One and the same sample provided the 32 T cell receptor beta chains below, sequenced in a study of cytomegalovirus exposure and HLA in healthy donors. Vbeta (60) and Jbeta (13) primers were used in the PCR. Data came from immunoSEQ multiplex PCR; TCRdb stores just in-frame clones and leaves some out. Here the sample spans about 180,000 clones, roughly 85% being singletons. The material sequenced was PBMCs. The receptors derive from a woman in her thirties or forties in good health and CMV-seronegative.

The chain recombines TRBV5-1 with TRBJ2-7; a weak D match, TRBD2 (6 bases). In germline, CDR1 is SGHRS, CDR2 YFSETQ. Trimming stripped 0 bases from V and 3 bases from J, with 13 bases between. There are 15 residues in the CDR3. The DNA for the CDR3 is TGCGCCAGCAGCTTGGATCTAGCGAGACACTACGAGCAGTACTTC. This codes for CASSLDLARHYEQYF.

DNA for the CDR3: TGTGCCAGCAGCTGGGGGACAGTACAAGAGACCCAGTACTTC. It specifies CASSWGTVQETQYF. This chain uses TRBV5-4 with TRBJ2-5; 7 nucleotides agree with TRBD1. CDR1 and CDR2 from the germline V gene are SGHNT and YYREEE (reference sequence). The CDR3 extends over 14 amino acids. The trim removed 3 bases at V and 2 bases at J, leaving 4 bases unmatched.

The V call is TRBV10-3, the J call TRBJ1-5; TRBD1 might be the D (5 bases). V lost 6 bases and J lost 4, with 10 bases in between. Germline V gene data show CDR1 as ENHRY and CDR2 as SYGVKD. This CDR3 has 13 residues. The CDR3: CAISPTVNQPQHF. Written as DNA, the CDR3 is TGTGCCATCAGCCCGACAGTAAATCAGCCCCAGCATTTT.

This clone came up once. The gene calls are TRBV7-8 and TRBJ1-1; 8 nucleotides align to TRBD1. The V gene's germline CDR1 is SGHVS and CDR2 FQNEAQ. This CDR3 contains 13 residues. After removal of 1 base from V and 8 bases from J, the junction contained 3 bases not matched to a gene. As DNA, the CDR3 is TGTGCCAGCAGCTTAGTCAGGACAGGGGAAGCTTTCTTT. Translation gives CASSLVRTGEAFF.

This clone was seen once. The chain uses TRBV4-3 and TRBJ2-1, with TRBD2 as a possible D gene (5 bases). This CDR3 region has 15 residues. Germline V gene data show CDR1 as LGHNA and CDR2 as YSLEER. The ends were cut back, 0 bases at V and 7 bases at J, with 13 bases in the middle. Here the CDR3 DNA reads TGCGCCAGCAGCCAAGATCCCCAGGAGGCAAATGAGCAGTTCTTC. The encoded protein is CASSQDPQEANEQFF.

This sequence joins TRBV5-6 and TRBJ2-2; the D gene is possibly TRBD2 (6 bases). The CDR3 length is 15 residues. In germline, CDR1 is SGHDT, CDR2 YYEEEE. Trimming shortened V by 7 bases and J by 2 bases, and 15 bases separated the two germline ends. In DNA, the CDR3 is TGTGCCAGCCAGCGCATCGGGGGTAACACCGGGGAGCTGTTTTTT. It is translated as CASQRIGGNTGELFF.

There are a few counts of this clone. CDR3 in DNA: TGTGCCAGCAGAAACCGGGACAGGGGCTCGAACACTGAAGCTTTCTTT. Protein product: CASRNRDRGSNTEAFF. The chain has TRBV28 and TRBJ1-1; 10 bases align to TRBD1. The CDR3 runs to 16 residues. Per the germline V gene, CDR1 is MDHEN and CDR2 is SYDVKM. After removal of 6 bases from V and 1 base from J, the junction contained 8 bases not matched to a gene.

This chain links TRBV4-1 with TRBJ2-1; TRBD2 aligns across 11 bases. Unmatched junction bases numbered 17, after V lost 3 bases and J lost 10 bases. Looked up from germline, CDR1 is MGHRA and CDR2 is YSYEKL. The CDR3 covers 18 residues. Written as DNA, the CDR3 is TGCGCCAGCAGCCACCCCCCCGGTGGACTAGCGGGTCTGGGGGAGCAGTTCTTC. This gives the protein CASSHPPGGLAGLGEQFF.

With respect to this clone: Because the CDR3 is missing its conserved closing phenylalanine or tryptophan, this is likely a read error. The chain carries TRBV2 and TRBJ1-5; 7 bases are shared with TRBD1. Germline V CDR1 and CDR2: SNHLY, FYNNEI. With V trimmed by 0 bases and J by 5 bases, 4 bases remained unmatched. The CDR3 sequence is 15 residues long. CDR3 sequence (DNA): TGTGCCAGCAGTGAAGCGATCAGGGGGGATCAGCCCCAGCATGTT. Its translation: CASSEAIRGDQPQHV.

This chain joins TRBV4-2 and TRBJ1-3; D gene uncertain. The CDR3 is 17 residues long. V was clipped by 4 bases and J by 0 bases, with 16 bases between them. The V gene's germline CDR1 is LGHNA and CDR2 YNFKEQ. In DNA, the CDR3 is TGTGCCAGCAGCCCGTCTTCGCGGGCCAGCTCTGGAAACACCATATATTTT. It codes for CASSPSSRASSGNTIYF.

This clone was counted ten times or more. This chain joins TRBV6-4 and TRBJ2-1; 12 bases fit TRBD2. Germline V gives CDR1 MRHNA, CDR2 SNTAGT. J lost 6 bases, V lost 3 bases, and 3 bases had no gene match. There are 15 residues in the CDR3. CDR3 residues: CASSDASGGANEQFF. Here the CDR3 DNA reads TGTGCCAGCAGTGATGCTAGCGGGGGGGCCAATGAGCAGTTCTTC.

The chain has TRBV25-1 and TRBJ1-2; the match to TRBD1 covers 7 bases. With V trimmed by 6 bases and J by 2 bases, 9 bases remained unmatched. The CDR3 consists of 15 residues. Looked up from germline, CDR1 is MGHDK and CDR2 is SYGVNS. The CDR3 nucleotides read TGTGCCAGCAGCGGAGCCGGCAGGGGGAACTATGGCTACACCTTC. It encodes CASSGAGRGNYGYTF.

This chain uses TRBV6-5 with TRBJ2-1; D is uncertain. V was clipped by 0 bases and J by 5 bases, with 5 bases between them. Germline-derived CDR1 and CDR2 are MNHEY and SVGAGI. CDR3 length equals 13 residues. In nucleotides, the CDR3 is TGTGCCAGCAGTTACTCTACTGACAATGAGCAGTTCTTC. It codes for CASSYSTDNEQFF.

The chain couples TRBV14 to TRBJ1-1; 7 positions agree with TRBD1. CDR1 and CDR2 from the germline V gene are SGHDN and FVKESK. The junction had 14 bases not matched to a gene; V was cut back by 4 bases and J by 3 bases. The length of the CDR3 is 17 residues. CDR3 amino acids: CASSLRQGMRSDTEAFF. CDR3 DNA: TGTGCCAGCAGCCTGAGACAGGGCATGAGGAGTGACACTGAAGCTTTCTTT.

This chain uses TRBV7-3 with TRBJ2-3; the D is unclear. V lost 9 bases, J lost 10 bases, and 8 bases lay in between. CDR3 length equals 9 residues. Germline V gene data show CDR1 as SGHTA and CDR2 as FQGTGA. CDR3 residues: CASIEAQYF. CDR3 coding DNA: TGTGCCAGTATAGAGGCGCAGTATTTT.

Only one count was recorded for this clone. This chain connects TRBV27 to TRBJ1-3; no firm D call. Germline CDR1 and CDR2: MNHEY and SMNVEV (reference sequence). V lost 6 bases and J 0 bases, leaving 15 bases between the germline ends. CDR3 length: 16 amino acids. CDR3 in DNA: TGTGCCAGCAGCCCGTATGAAGACATCTCTGGAAACACCATATATTTT. Translation: CASSPYEDISGNTIYF.

As for this clone: The identical CDR3 is also encoded by other nucleotide sequences in the sample. The rearrangement joins TRBV5-4 to TRBJ2-7, with 8 bases identical to TRBD1. The CDR3 runs to 13 residues. The germline V gene has CDR1 SGHNT and CDR2 YYREEE (reference sequence). V lost 0 bases to trimming and J lost 6 bases; unmatched junction nucleotides: 2. The CDR3 bases are TGTGCCAGCAGCTTGGGACAGGGGCCCGAGCAGTACTTC. Translating it yields CASSLGQGPEQYF. The whole variable domain, remainder taken from reference TRBV5-4 and TRBJ2-7, is ETGVTQSPTHLIKTRGQQVTLRCSSQSGHNTVSWYQQALGQGPQFIFQYYREEENGRGNFPPRFSGLQFPNYSSELNVNALELDDSALYLCASSLGQGPEQYFGPGTRLTVT.

The chain employs TRBV28 and TRBJ2-7, with TRBD1 identical over 7 bases. The junction had 3 bases not matched to a gene; V was cut back by 7 bases and J by 0 bases. Germline-derived CDR1 and CDR2 are MDHEN and SYDVKM. The CDR3 spans 13 residues. The CDR3 spells CASKQGLSYEQYF. CDR3 DNA: TGTGCCAGCAAACAGGGGCTCTCCTACGAGCAGTACTTC. The full variable domain, its missing parts supplied by reference TRBV28 and TRBJ2-7, is DVKVTQSSRYLVKRTGEKVFLECVQDMDHENMFWYRQDPGLGLRLIYFSYDVKMKEKGDIPEGYSVSREKKERFSLILESASTNQTSMYLCASKQGLSYEQYFGPGTRLTVT.

The chain joins TRBV9 to TRBJ1-2, with D possibly being TRBD1 (6 bases). V shed 3 bases and J shed 6 bases, with 9 bases lying between them. The CDR3 covers 12 residues. Germline-derived CDR1 and CDR2 are SGDLS and YYNGEE. The CDR3 sequence: CASSAGVDGYTF. DNA of the CDR3: TGTGCCAGCAGCGCAGGGGTGGATGGCTACACCTTC.

This clone was picked up one time. CDR3 in amino acids: CASSFLGLAYDNEQFF. CDR3 nucleotides: TGTGCCAGCAGTTTCCTCGGACTAGCGTATGACAATGAGCAGTTCTTC. The chain is built from TRBV27 and TRBJ2-1; 9 positions match TRBD2. The junction had 8 bases not matched to a gene; V was cut back by 3 bases and J by 5 bases. Germline CDR1 and CDR2: MNHEY and SMNVEV (reference sequence). This CDR3 contains 16 residues.

This chain uses TRBV6-5 with TRBJ2-5; 7 bases are a match to TRBD2. The closer fit of TRBJ2-7 to the DNA end suggests the J call may be wrong. The germline CDR1 and CDR2 sequences are MNHEY and SVGAGI. This CDR3 is 15 amino acids long. The DNA for the CDR3 is TGTGCCAGCAGTTACTCCAGTGGTGGGGGGGTCGAGCAGTACTTC. Protein: CASSYSSGGGVEQYF.

This clone is a singleton in its sample. This sequence joins TRBV5-1 and TRBJ2-3; 7 bases are shared with TRBD1. The germline CDR1 and CDR2 sequences are SGHRS and YFSETQ. The CDR3 loop spans 14 amino acids. The J segment lost 0 bases and the V segment lost 6 bases, leaving 4 bases of the junction unmatched. The CDR3 here is CASKDRASTDTQYF. The CDR3, as DNA: TGCGCCAGCAAAGACAGGGCTAGCACAGATACGCAGTATTTT. The entire variable domain, with the rest obtained from reference TRBV5-1 and TRBJ2-3, is as follows: KAGVTQTPRYLIKTRGQQVTLSCSPISGHRSVSWYQQTPGQGLQFLFEYFSETQRNKGNFPGRFSGRQFSNSRSEMNVSTLELGDSALYLCASKDRASTDTQYFGPGTRLTVL.

The chain employs TRBV18 and TRBJ1-6; D is perhaps TRBD1 (6 bases). CDR1 and CDR2 (germline): KGHSH, LQKENI. The CDR3 totals 14 residues. Trimming stripped 1 base from V and 8 bases from J, with 9 bases between. The CDR3 here is CASSPLNRDSPLHF. In DNA, the CDR3 is TGTGCCAGCTCACCACTAAACAGGGATTCACCCCTCCACTTT.

CDR3 bases: TGCGCCAGCAGCTTGGAATTAGGGGGGACAGGTAGGTCCTACGAGCAGTACTTC. This encodes CASSLELGGTGRSYEQYF. The chain links TRBV5-1 to TRBJ2-5, with TRBD1 identical over 8 bases. The assigned J gene may be wrong: the sequence end matches TRBJ2-7 better. Germline values: CDR1 SGHRS, CDR2 YFSETQ. The CDR3 covers 18 residues.

The chain employs TRBV10-1 and TRBJ2-3; weak D call: TRBD2 (6 bases). Trimming took 0 bases from V and 13 from J, leaving 14 bases between them. Germline lookup yields CDR1 WNHNN and CDR2 SYGVQD (reference sequence). The CDR3 spans 13 residues. The chain's CDR3 is CASSESGLPDKYF. For the CDR3, the DNA is TGCGCCAGCAGTGAGTCGGGACTCCCGGATAAGTATTTT.

This clone was seen once. This chain joins TRBV6-1 and TRBJ1-5, with D perhaps TRBD1 (5 bases). V was pared by 0 bases and J by 6 bases, with 9 bases between. Germline CDR1 and CDR2: MNHNS and SASEGT. The length of the CDR3 is 14 residues. CDR3 sequence (DNA): TGTGCCAGCAGTGAAGCCGGGGGTACTCAGCCCCAGCATTTT. It encodes CASSEAGGTQPQHF.

This clone was observed a few times. This sequence joins TRBV4-2 and TRBJ1-1; D is ambiguous. This CDR3 has 15 residues. Germline values: CDR1 LGHNA, CDR2 YNFKEQ. Trimming removed 1 base from V and 1 base from J, with 10 bases in between. CDR3 loop: CASSQVLQSNTEAFF. The DNA of the CDR3 is TGTGCCAGCAGCCAAGTCCTACAGTCGAACACTGAAGCTTTCTTT.

For the CDR3, the DNA is TGCGCCAGCAGCTTGGCCCTCGGAGTCACATACAATGAGCAGTTCTTC. It is translated as CASSLALGVTYNEQFF. The chain joins TRBV5-1 to TRBJ2-1; D is undetermined. Germline CDR1 SGHRS, CDR2 YFSETQ. This CDR3 spans 16 amino acids. Trimming took 0 bases from V and 4 from J, leaving 14 bases between them.

This chain joins TRBV6-5 and TRBJ1-5; D might be TRBD1 (5 bases). Germline V gene sequence: CDR1 MNHEY, CDR2 SVGAGI. V shed 0 bases and J shed 6 bases, with 12 bases lying between them. The CDR3 has 15 amino acids. In nucleotides, the CDR3 is TGTGCCAGCAGTTACTCGGCAGGCGGGGGTCAGCCCCAGCATTTT. Translation gives CASSYSAGGGQPQHF.

The chain uses TRBV2 and TRBJ1-2; D may be TRBD1 (5 bases). Per the germline V gene, CDR1 is SNHLY and CDR2 is FYNNEI. The CDR3 contains 15 residues. V dropped 1 base and J dropped 8 bases, with 17 bases sitting between them. The CDR3 protein is CASSEGGGARYGYTF. Here the CDR3 DNA reads TGTGCCAGCAGTGAAGGGGGAGGGGCGCGCTACGGCTACACCTTC. Full variable domain (outside the CDR3, taken from reference TRBV2 and TRBJ1-2): EPEVTQTPSHQVTQMGQEVILRCVPISNHLYFYWYRQILGQKVEFLVSFYNNEISEKSEIFDDQFSVERPDGSNFTLKIRSTKLEDSAMYFCASSEGGGARYGYTFGSGTRLTVV.

This chain joins TRBV5-1 and TRBJ1-1; D is uncertain. V was pared by 2 bases and J by 6 bases, with 14 bases between. The CDR3 runs 14 residues. Per the germline V gene, CDR1 is SGHRS and CDR2 is YFSETQ. The CDR3 loop is CASSFTHGRPEAFF. As DNA, the CDR3 is TGCGCCAGCAGCTTCACACACGGGAGGCCTGAAGCTTTCTTT. Drawing the rest from reference TRBV5-1 and TRBJ1-1, the complete variable domain is KAGVTQTPRYLIKTRGQQVTLSCSPISGHRSVSWYQQTPGQGLQFLFEYFSETQRNKGNFPGRFSGRQFSNSRSEMNVSTLELGDSALYLCASSFTHGRPEAFFGQGTRLTVV.

The rearrangement joins TRBV11-3 to TRBJ2-3; no clear D gene. This CDR3 comprises 17 residues. V was pared by 1 base and J by 0 bases, with 14 bases between. Germline loops: CDR1 SGHNT, CDR2 YENEEA. CDR3 sequence reads: CASSLGSSGLSTDTQYF. The CDR3 DNA sequence: TGTGCCAGCAGCTTAGGGTCTTCGGGTCTGAGCACAGATACGCAGTATTTT.